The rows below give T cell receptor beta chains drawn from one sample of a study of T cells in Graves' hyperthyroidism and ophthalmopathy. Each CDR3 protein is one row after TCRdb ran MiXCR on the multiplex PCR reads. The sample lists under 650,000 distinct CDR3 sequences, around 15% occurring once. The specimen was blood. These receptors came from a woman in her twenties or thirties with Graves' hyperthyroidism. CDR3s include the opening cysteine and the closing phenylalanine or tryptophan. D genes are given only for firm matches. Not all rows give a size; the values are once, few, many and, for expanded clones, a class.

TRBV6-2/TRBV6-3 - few CASSSWFQINYGYTF
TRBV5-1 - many CASNAGASTDTQYF
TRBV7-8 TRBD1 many CASSLAPDRVRHEQYF
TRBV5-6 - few CASSLLRRAHNEQFF
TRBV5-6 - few CASTEATDTQYF
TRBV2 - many CASSGGRTDYYNEQFF
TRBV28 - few CASRPPGDNSPLHF
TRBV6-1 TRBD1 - CASAPGTGSSGNTIYF
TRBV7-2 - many CASSHQNTEAFF
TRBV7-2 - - CASSPRGGAVNQPQHF
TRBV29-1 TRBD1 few CSGQGRSGTEAFF
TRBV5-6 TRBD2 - CASSYGGGLATGELFF
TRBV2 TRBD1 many CASSVRRTGANTEAFF
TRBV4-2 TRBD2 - CASSSSIAGVGGNEQFF
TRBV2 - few CASSVVQGGNQPQHF
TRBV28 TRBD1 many CASRDDRGGSYEQYF
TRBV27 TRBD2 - CASSSITSGIANEQFF
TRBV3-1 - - CASSPSTTRSYNEQFF
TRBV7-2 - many CASSDRNSGDEQFF
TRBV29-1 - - CSVEAEEYYTF
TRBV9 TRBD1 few CASTSTGSGPQETQYF
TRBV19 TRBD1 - CASKRDRGITEAFF
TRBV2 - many CASSRTYQETQYF
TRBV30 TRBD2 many CAWKGTSGTYEQYF
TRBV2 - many CASRVSNYGYTF
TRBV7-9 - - CASAIGPVGGPWAEQYF
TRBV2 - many CASSEVERDSTDTQYF
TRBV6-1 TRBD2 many CASRPGLADTGELFF
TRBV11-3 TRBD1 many CASSRRDRGEQFF
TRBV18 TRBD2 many CASSPPSLAGDEQFF
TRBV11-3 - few CASSWGDYEQYF
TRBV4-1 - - CASSLTGGNQSQHF
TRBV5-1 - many CASSLWGANTEAFF
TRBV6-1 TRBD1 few CASSLNYRGNTEAFF
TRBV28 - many CASSWAGVGGGETQYF
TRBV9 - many CASRMGGLSNQPQHF
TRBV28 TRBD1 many CASSFSGQGVYTEAFF
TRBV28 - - CASSSGQGLFGQYF
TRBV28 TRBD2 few CASSFPGLAGVGGELFF
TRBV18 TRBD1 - CASSPRGGKDTEAFF
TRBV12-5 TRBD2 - CASGQYFSGRTLNTGELFF
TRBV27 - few CASRGYMSSYNSPLHF
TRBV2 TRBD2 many CASRSGTSVNNEQFF
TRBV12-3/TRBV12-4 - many CASRSTEETQYF
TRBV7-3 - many CASSFMSNTGELFF
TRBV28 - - CASSSPLGYEQYF
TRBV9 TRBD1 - CASSPTGAAGELFF
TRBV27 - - CASPTYEQYF
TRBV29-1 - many CSVKQGTQGSEAFF
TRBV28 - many CASSLGSGLNGQFF
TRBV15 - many CATNRRGGEKLFF
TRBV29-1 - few CSVYRAGSDTQYF
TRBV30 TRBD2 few CAWAFRTSGRDTGELFF
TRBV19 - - CASRSTGTGTEAFF
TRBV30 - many CAWGMAEQYF
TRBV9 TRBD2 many CASSPGLAGDGLEQFF
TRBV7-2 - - CASSLPGLSNTEAFF
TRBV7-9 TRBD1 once CASSLGGQDYEKLFF
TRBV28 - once CASTGGGSYGYTF
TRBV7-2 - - CASSPQGIIEKLFF